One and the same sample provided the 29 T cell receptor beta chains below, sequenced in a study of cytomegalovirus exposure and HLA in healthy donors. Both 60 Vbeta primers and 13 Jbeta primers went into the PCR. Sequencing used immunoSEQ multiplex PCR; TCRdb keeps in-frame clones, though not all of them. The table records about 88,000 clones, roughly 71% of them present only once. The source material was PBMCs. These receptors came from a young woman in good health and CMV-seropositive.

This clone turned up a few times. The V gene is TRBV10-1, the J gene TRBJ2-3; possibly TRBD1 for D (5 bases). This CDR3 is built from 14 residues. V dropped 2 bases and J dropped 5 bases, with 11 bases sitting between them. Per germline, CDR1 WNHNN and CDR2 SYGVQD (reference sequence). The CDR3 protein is CASSEEGAEDTQYF. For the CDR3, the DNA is TGCGCCAGCAGTGAGGAAGGGGCTGAAGATACGCAGTATTTT.

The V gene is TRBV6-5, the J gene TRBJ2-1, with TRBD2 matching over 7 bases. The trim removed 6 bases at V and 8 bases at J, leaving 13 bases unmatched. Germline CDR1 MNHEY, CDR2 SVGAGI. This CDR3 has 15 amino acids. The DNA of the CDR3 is TGTGCCAGCAGCCTCGGGCTAGCGGTCCGACATGAGCAGTTCTTC. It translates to CASSLGLAVRHEQFF.

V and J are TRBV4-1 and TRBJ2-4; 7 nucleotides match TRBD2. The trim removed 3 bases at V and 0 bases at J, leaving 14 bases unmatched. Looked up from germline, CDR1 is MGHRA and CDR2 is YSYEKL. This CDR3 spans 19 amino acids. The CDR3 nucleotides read TGCGCCAGCAGCCAGGGGCCGGGTACGGGAGGACTAGCCAAAAACATTCAGTACTTC. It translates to CASSQGPGTGGLAKNIQYF.

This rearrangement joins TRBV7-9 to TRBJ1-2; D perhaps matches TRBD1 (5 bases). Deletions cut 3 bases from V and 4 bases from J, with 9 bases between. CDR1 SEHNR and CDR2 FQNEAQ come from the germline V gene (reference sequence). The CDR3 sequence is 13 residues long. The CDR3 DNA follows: TGTGCCAGCAGCTTGCCAGACAGCTATGGCTACACCTTC. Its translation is CASSLPDSYGYTF.

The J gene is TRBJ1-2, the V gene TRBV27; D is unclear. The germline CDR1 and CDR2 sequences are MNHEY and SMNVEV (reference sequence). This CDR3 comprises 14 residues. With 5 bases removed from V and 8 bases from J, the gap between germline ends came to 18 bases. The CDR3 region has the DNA TGTGCCAGCAGTACAGTTCCTTTATTCGGAGGCTACACCTTC. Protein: CASSTVPLFGGYTF.

For the CDR3, the DNA is TGTGCCATCAAAGGGACTAGCGGGGCTAGCTCCTACGAGCAGTACTTC. Translated: CAIKGTSGASSYEQYF. The gene calls are TRBV10-3 and TRBJ2-7; 13 bases fit TRBD2. The germline CDR1 and CDR2 sequences are ENHRY and SYGVKD. This CDR3 contains 16 residues. The trim removed 7 bases at V and 0 bases at J, leaving 6 bases unmatched.

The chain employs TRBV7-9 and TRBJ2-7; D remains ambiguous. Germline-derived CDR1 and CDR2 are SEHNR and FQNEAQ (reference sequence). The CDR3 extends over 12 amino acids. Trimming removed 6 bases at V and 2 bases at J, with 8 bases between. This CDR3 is CASSPTAYEQYF. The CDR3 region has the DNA TGTGCCAGCAGTCCTACAGCCTACGAGCAGTACTTC.

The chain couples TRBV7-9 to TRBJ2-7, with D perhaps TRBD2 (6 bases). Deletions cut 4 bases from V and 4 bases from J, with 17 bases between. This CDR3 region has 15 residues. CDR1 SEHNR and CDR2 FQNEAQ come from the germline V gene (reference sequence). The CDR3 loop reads CASSYPAGNLYEQYF. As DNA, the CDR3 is TGTGCCAGCAGCTACCCCGCGGGGAATCTATACGAGCAGTACTTC.

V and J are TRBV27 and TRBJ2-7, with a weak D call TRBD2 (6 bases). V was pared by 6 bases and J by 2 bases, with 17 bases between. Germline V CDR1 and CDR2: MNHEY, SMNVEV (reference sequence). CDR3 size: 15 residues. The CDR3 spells CASSSPGTPTYEQYF. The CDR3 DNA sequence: TGTGCCAGCAGCTCCCCCGGGACTCCAACCTACGAGCAGTACTTC.

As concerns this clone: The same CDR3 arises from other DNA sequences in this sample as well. The CDR3 DNA reads as TGCGCCAGCAGCTCCACGACAGGGAACTATGGCTACACCTTC. Its translation: CASSSTTGNYGYTF. The rearrangement links TRBV5-1 to TRBJ1-2; 7 nucleotides agree with TRBD1. V was pared by 3 bases and J by 2 bases, with 4 bases of the junction left unmatched. The V gene's germline CDR1 is SGHRS and CDR2 YFSETQ. This CDR3 comprises 14 residues.

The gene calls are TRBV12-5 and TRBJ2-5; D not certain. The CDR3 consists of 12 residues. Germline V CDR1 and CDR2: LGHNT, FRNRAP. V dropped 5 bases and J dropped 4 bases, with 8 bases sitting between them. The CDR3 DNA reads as TGTGCTAGTGGTCCCTTCGGAGAGACCCAGTACTTC. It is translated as CASGPFGETQYF.

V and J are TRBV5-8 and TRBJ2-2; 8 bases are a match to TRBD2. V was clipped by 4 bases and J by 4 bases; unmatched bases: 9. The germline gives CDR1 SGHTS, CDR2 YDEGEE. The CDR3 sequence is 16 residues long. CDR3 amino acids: CASSNRTSQLTGELFF. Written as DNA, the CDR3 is TGTGCCAGCAGCAATCGGACTAGCCAGCTCACCGGGGAGCTGTTTTTT.

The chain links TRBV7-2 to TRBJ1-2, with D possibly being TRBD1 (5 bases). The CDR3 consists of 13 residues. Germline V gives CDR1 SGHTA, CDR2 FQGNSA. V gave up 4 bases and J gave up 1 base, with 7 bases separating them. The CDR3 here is CASSSRVNYGYTF. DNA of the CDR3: TGTGCCAGCAGCTCCAGGGTTAACTATGGCTACACCTTC.

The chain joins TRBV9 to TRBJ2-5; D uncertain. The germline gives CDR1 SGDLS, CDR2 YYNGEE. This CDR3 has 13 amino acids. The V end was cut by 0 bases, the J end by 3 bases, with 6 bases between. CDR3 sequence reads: CASSVATEETQYF. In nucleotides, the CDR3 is TGTGCCAGCAGCGTAGCTACAGAAGAGACCCAGTACTTC. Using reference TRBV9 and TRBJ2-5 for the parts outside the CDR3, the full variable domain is DSGVTQTPKHLITATGQRVTLRCSPRSGDLSVYWYQQSLDQGLQFLIQYYNGEERAKGNILERFSAQQFPDLHSELNLSSLELGDSALYFCASSVATEETQYFGPGTRLLVL.

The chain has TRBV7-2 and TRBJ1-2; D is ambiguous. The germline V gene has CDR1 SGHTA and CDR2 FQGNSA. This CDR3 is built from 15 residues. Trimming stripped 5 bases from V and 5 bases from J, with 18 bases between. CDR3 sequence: CASSPGLEGGYGYTF. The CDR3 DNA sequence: TGTGCCAGCAGCCCCGGGCTGGAGGGAGGATATGGCTACACCTTC.

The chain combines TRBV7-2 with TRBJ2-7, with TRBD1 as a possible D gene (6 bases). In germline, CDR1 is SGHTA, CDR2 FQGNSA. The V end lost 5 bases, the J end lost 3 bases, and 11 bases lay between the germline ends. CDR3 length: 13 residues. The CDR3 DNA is TGTGCCAGCAGCCCCGGACAGCACTACGAGCAGTACTTC. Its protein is CASSPGQHYEQYF. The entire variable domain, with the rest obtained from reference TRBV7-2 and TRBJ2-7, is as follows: GAGVSQSPSNKVTEKGKDVELRCDPISGHTALYWYRQSLGQGLEFLIYFQGNSAPDKSGLPSDRFSAERTGGSVSTLTIQRTQQEDSAVYLCASSPGQHYEQYFGPGTRLTVT.

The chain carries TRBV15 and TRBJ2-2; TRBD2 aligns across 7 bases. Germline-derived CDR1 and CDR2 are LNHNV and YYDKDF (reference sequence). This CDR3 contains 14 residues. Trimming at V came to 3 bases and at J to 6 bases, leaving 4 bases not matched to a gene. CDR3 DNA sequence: TGTGCCACCAGCAGTAGTCGGGAGGCCGGGGAGCTGTTTTTT. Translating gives CATSSSREAGELFF.

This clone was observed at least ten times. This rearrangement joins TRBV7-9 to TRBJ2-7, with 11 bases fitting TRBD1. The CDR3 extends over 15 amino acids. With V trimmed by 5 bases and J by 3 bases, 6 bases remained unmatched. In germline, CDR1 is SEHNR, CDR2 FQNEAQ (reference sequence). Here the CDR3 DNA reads TGTGCCAGCAGCAATACCGGGACAGGGGGCTACGAGCAGTACTTC. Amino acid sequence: CASSNTGTGGYEQYF.

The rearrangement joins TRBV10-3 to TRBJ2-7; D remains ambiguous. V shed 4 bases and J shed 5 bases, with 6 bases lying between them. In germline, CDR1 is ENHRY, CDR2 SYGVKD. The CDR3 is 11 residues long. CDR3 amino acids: CAISVQDEQYF. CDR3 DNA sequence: TGTGCCATCAGTGTCCAGGACGAGCAGTACTTC.

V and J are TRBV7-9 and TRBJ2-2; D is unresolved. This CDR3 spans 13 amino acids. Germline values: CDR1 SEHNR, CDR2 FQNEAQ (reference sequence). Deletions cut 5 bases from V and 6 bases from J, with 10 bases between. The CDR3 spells CASSPPRPGELFF. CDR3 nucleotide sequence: TGTGCCAGCAGCCCACCGCGGCCCGGGGAGCTGTTTTTT.

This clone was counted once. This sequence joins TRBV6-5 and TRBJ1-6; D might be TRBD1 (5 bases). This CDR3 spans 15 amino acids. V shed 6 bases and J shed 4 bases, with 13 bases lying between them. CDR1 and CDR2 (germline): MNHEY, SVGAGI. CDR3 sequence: CASRTTVTYNSPLHF. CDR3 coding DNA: TGTGCCAGCAGAACGACAGTAACATATAATTCACCCCTCCACTTT.

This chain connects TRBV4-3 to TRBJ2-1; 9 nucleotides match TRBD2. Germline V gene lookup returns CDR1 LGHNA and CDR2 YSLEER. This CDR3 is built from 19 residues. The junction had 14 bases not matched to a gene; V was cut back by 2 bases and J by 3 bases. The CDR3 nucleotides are TGCGCCAGCAGCCAATTCCGACTAGCGGTCAGAGAGAGCTACAATGAGCAGTTCTTC. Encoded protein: CASSQFRLAVRESYNEQFF.

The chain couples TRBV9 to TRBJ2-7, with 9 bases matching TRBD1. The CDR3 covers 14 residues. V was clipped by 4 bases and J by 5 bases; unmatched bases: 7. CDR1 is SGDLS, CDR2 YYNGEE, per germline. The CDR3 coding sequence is TGTGCCAGCAGCTCCCGGGACAGGGCCGACGAGCAGTACTTC. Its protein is CASSSRDRADEQYF.

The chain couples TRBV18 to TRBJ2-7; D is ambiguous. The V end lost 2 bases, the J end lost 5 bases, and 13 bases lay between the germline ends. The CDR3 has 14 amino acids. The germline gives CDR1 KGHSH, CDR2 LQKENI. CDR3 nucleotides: TGTGCCAGCTCACCATTCTGGGCGCCTGACGAGCAGTACTTC. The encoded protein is CASSPFWAPDEQYF.

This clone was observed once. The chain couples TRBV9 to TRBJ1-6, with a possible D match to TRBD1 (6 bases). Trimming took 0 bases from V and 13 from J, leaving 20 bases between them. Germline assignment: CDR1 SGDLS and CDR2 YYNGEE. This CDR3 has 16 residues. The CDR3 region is CASSVGLDRITGPLHF. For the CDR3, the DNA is TGTGCCAGCAGCGTAGGGCTTGACAGGATTACAGGGCCCCTCCACTTT.

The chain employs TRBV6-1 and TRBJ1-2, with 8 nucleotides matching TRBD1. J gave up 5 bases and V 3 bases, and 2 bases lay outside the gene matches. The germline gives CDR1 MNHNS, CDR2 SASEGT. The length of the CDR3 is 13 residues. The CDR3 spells CASSEDREYGYTF. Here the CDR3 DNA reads TGTGCCAGCAGTGAGGACAGGGAGTATGGCTACACCTTC.

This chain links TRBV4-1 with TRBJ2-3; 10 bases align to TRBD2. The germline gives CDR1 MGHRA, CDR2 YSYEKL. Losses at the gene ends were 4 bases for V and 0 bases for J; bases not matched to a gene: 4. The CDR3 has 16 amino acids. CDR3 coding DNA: TGCGCCAGCAGCCTCGGACTAGCGGCTAGCACAGATACGCAGTATTTT. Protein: CASSLGLAASTDTQYF.

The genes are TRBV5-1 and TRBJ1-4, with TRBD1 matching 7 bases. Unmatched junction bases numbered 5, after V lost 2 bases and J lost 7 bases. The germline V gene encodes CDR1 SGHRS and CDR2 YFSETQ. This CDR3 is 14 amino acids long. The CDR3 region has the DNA TGCGCCAGCAGCTTCCCTCCAGGGGGTGAAAAACTGTTTTTT. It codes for CASSFPPGGEKLFF.

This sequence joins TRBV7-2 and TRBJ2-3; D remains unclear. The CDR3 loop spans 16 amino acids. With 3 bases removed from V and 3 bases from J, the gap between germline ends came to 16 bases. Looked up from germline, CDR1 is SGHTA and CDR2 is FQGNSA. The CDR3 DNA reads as TGTGCCAGCAGCTTCCCCCAGGCCCTTAGGACAGATACGCAGTATTTT. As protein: CASSFPQALRTDTQYF.